These 9 T cell receptor beta chains originate from one sample sequenced in a study of human T cells and chemical hapten exposure (dated by TCRdb to 2020 to 2022). The time point label, as the study defines it: patch test 1, 2 weeks after DPC sensitization. Read against the paper, the sample's treatment or condition label means: therapeutic diphenylcyclopropenone sensitization with weekly scalp DPC. The library was produced with RACE. TCRdb lists the instrument as NextSeq 500. Using fastp at Q25 and MiXCR, TCRdb reprocessed the public reads and kept productive beta chains. All rows with the same CDR3 protein become a single entry with the most common DNA and genes. Across this sample there are roughly 72,000 distinct CDR3 sequences, with about a tenth seen only once. The ten largest clonotypes hold more than 1.1% of the sample. The sequenced sample was whole blood, obtained in connection with sensitization to the hapten diphenylcyclopropenone (DPC). These receptors originate from a woman between 45 and 60 years old with alopecia areata. Some clones in this sample may be carry-over from other donors' samples.

The chain carries TRBV7-8 and TRBJ2-1; 9 bases are shared with TRBD2. Germline CDR1 reads SGHVS; CDR2 reads FQNEAQ. This CDR3 has 17 amino acids. The ends lost 11 bases at V and 1 base at J; junction bases unmatched: 15. The DNA of the CDR3 is TGTGCCGGCTCATGGCGGGAGGGCCTGAGGTCCTACAATGAGCAGTTCTTC. This translates into CAGSWREGLRSYNEQFF.

The J gene is TRBJ2-7, the V gene TRBV6-5; D unresolved. Germline CDR1 and CDR2: MNHEY and SVGAGI. The CDR3 has 11 amino acids. Trimming cost V 2 bases and J 7 bases, with 6 bases left between them. The CDR3 here is CASSYLGEQYF. Here the CDR3 DNA reads TGTGCCAGCAGTTACCTGGGGGAGCAGTACTTC.

This clonotype turned up a few times. The V and J genes are TRBV7-2 and TRBJ2-7; D unclear. The germline CDR1 and CDR2 sequences are SGHTA and FQGNSA. V lost 5 bases and J lost 0, with 11 bases in between. CDR3 length: 14 residues. The CDR3 DNA sequence: TGTGCCAGCAGCAGCCAGGTTTACTCCTACGAGCAGTACTTC. Translation gives CASSSQVYSYEQYF.

This clonotype was recorded a few times. This chain connects TRBV29-1 to TRBJ1-5, with 7 bases identical to TRBD1. The ends lost 5 bases at V and 2 bases at J; junction bases unmatched: 3. The CDR3 has 13 amino acids. CDR1 SQVTM and CDR2 ANQGSEA come from the germline V gene. CDR3 nucleotide sequence: TGCAGCGTTATAGGACAGGGCAATCAGCCCCAGCATTTT. Its translation: CSVIGQGNQPQHF.

This clonotype was picked up many times. The rearrangement joins TRBV6-6 to TRBJ1-3; D is uncertain. The germline V gene encodes CDR1 MNHNY and CDR2 SVGAGI (reference sequence). The CDR3 contains 11 residues. With 5 bases removed from V and 4 bases from J, the gap between germline ends came to 3 bases. The CDR3 sequence: CASSRGNTIYF. The CDR3 coding sequence is TGTGCCAGCAGTCGGGGAAACACCATATATTTT.

The chain links TRBV18 to TRBJ2-1; TRBD2 matches at 11 bases. Looked up from germline, CDR1 is KGHSH and CDR2 is LQKENI. The CDR3 sequence is 16 residues long. V trimming: 1 base; J trimming: 7 bases; junction bases outside the gene matches: 6. This chain's CDR3 is CASSPRNSGRGNEQFF. The CDR3 DNA sequence: TGTGCCAGCTCACCACGGAATAGCGGGAGGGGGAATGAGCAGTTCTTC.

In its sample, this clonotype was seen many times. V gene TRBV2 combines with J gene TRBJ2-7; 8 nucleotides match TRBD1. The germline V gene encodes CDR1 SNHLY and CDR2 FYNNEI. This CDR3 contains 16 residues. V dropped 6 bases and J dropped 3; count of bases not matched to a gene: 13. In DNA form, the CDR3 reads TGTGCCAGCAGGTACACCGGGACAGGACCCTACTACGAGCAGTACTTC. This codes for CASRYTGTGPYYEQYF.

The V and J genes are TRBV3-1 and TRBJ1-2; tentatively, D is TRBD1 (5 bases). The CDR3 runs to 14 residues. Germline lookup yields CDR1 LGHDT and CDR2 YNNKEL (reference sequence). V gave up 0 bases and J gave up 8 bases, with 13 bases separating them. CDR3 residues: CASSQDRASGGYTF. CDR3 bases: TGTGCCAGCAGCCAAGACAGGGCGAGTGGCGGCTACACCTTC.

The table lists this clonotype with a few counts. The J gene is TRBJ1-2, the V gene TRBV15; tentatively, D is TRBD1 (6 bases). The ends were cut back, 1 base at V and 2 bases at J, with 14 bases in the middle. The CDR3 totals 16 residues. Germline CDR1 and CDR2: LNHNV and YYDKDF (reference sequence). The CDR3 protein is CATSRVGVRGNYGYTF. DNA of the CDR3: TGTGCCACCAGCAGAGTAGGCGTCAGGGGAAACTATGGCTACACCTTC.